The rows below give T cell receptor beta chains drawn from one sample of a study of glioma-infiltrating T cells. TCRdb reanalysed the multiplex PCR reads using MiXCR and keeps one entry per CDR3 protein. The top ten hold around 20% of the sample, which has 150,000 to 200,000 distinct CDR3 sequences, about 31% seen once. The sample was glioma tissue, nonneoplastic brain tissue, or PBMCs (not recorded which). Source of these receptors: a human donor with low-grade glioma or glioblastoma, undergoing nonglioma brain surgery, or in good health (not recorded which). The CDR3 runs from the conserved cysteine through the conserved F or W. Fields, in order: D gene, clone size, V gene, J gene, CDR3 DNA, CDR3 protein. A D gene is named only where the DNA matches it firmly. The size entry is marked missing in some rows and otherwise reads once, few, many or a size class.

NA	many	TRBV5-5	TRBJ1-2	TGTGCCAGCAGCTTGGAAATTACAGCTAACTATGGCTACACCTTC	CASSLEITANYGYTF
NA	few	TRBV24-1	TRBJ2-1	TGTGCCACCAGTGGGAGCTCCCACAATGAGCAGTTCTTC	CATSGSSHNEQFF
NA	few	TRBV4-2	TRBJ2-1	TGTGCCAGCAGCCAAGATCCTTCCCGGTCCTACAATGAGCAGTTCTTC	CASSQDPSRSYNEQFF
NA	few	TRBV10-3	TRBJ1-1	TGTGCCATCAGTGTCGGGGAAGGGGCTGAAGCTTTCTTT	CAISVGEGAEAFF
NA	few	TRBV30	TRBJ2-3	TGTGCCTGGGGAGCACTCCGCACAGATACGCAGTATTTT	CAWGALRTDTQYF
TRBD2	many	TRBV11-2	TRBJ2-3	TGTGCCAGCAGCAAGGGGCGCGGGAGAGAGAGCACAGATACGCAGTATTTT	CASSKGRGRESTDTQYF
NA	few	TRBV12-3/TRBV12-4	TRBJ2-5	TGTGCCAGCACTCAGAGCAGGGGTATGGAGACCCAGTACTTC	CASTQSRGMETQYF
NA	many	TRBV6-2/TRBV6-3	TRBJ1-1	TGTGCCAGCAGTTACTTCCACGGGAACACTGAAGCTTTCTTT	CASSYFHGNTEAFF
NA	many	TRBV7-2	TRBJ2-3	TGTGCCAGCAGCTTAGTTTCGGGGGGCACAGATACGCAGTATTTT	CASSLVSGGTDTQYF
NA	few	TRBV4-3	TRBJ1-4	TGCGCCAGCAGCCAAGTTGGTTTTAACAGGGTTGGGGAAAAACTGTTTTTT	CASSQVGFNRVGEKLFF
NA	many	TRBV7-6	TRBJ2-2	TGTGCCAGCAGCCCTGTGAACGGGGAGCTGTTTTTT	CASSPVNGELFF
TRBD1	NA	TRBV11-2	TRBJ1-1	TGTGCCAGCAGTTCAAACGCAGGGGGAACCACTGAAGCTTTCTTT	CASSSNAGGTTEAFF
TRBD1	NA	TRBV10-3	TRBJ2-1	TGTGCCATCAGTGATCGCATAGGACAGGGGGCTATTGAGCAGTTCTTC	CAISDRIGQGAIEQFF
NA	many	TRBV7-9	TRBJ2-2	TGTGCCAGCAGCTTACGACTCAACCACGGAACCGGGGAGCTGTTTTTT	CASSLRLNHGTGELFF
NA	few	TRBV7-2	TRBJ1-1	TGTGCCAGCAGCTTCTACAGGAACACTGAAGCTTTCTTT	CASSFYRNTEAFF
TRBD2	many	TRBV2	TRBJ2-3	TGTGCCAGCAGTGAAGCGGGACTAGCCTCAGATACGCAGTATTTT	CASSEAGLASDTQYF
NA	NA	TRBV28	TRBJ1-5	TGTGCGGGCCGGGCCGTTCTGGTTTTGCCCCAGCATTTT	CAGRAVLVLPQHF
NA	many	TRBV7-2	TRBJ1-5	TGTGCCAGCAGCTTATGGCCCGTCCAGCCCCAGCATTTT	CASSLWPVQPQHF
TRBD1	many	TRBV28	TRBJ1-1	TGTGCCAGCAGATCTGACAGGGACCACGCTTTCTTT	CASRSDRDHAFF
NA	many	TRBV6-6	TRBJ2-1	TGTGCCAGCAGGCCCGGCAGGGAAAAGTACAATGAGCAGTTCTTC	CASRPGREKYNEQFF
TRBD2	NA	TRBV11-1	TRBJ2-1	TGTGCCAGCAGCTTACTGGGGGCGACAGCGGGAGGTAAAGGCAATGAGCAGTTCTTC	CASSLLGATAGGKGNEQFF
NA	many	TRBV7-2	TRBJ2-1	TGTGCCAGCAGCTTAGCGGTTGGAGACTACAATGAGCAGTTCTTC	CASSLAVGDYNEQFF
TRBD2	many	TRBV20-1	TRBJ2-1	TGCAGTGCGGGGACTAGCGATCAGTTCTTC	CSAGTSDQFF
NA	many	TRBV7-6	TRBJ2-1	TGTGCCAGCAGCTTAGGACCGGCGTCATACAATGAGCAGTTCTTC	CASSLGPASYNEQFF
TRBD2	many	TRBV28	TRBJ2-3	TGTGCCAGCAGTCCAATCCTAGCGGCACAAACCACAGATACGCAGTATTTT	CASSPILAAQTTDTQYF
NA	many	TRBV25-1	TRBJ1-2	TGTGCCAGAGTCGACAGGACTTCTAACTATGGCTACACCTTC	CARVDRTSNYGYTF
NA	medium-sized	TRBV20-1	TRBJ2-1	TGCAGTGCTACGCAAGGGCTCGGGTACAATGAGCAGTTCTTC	CSATQGLGYNEQFF
TRBD1	many	TRBV4-1	TRBJ2-2	TGCGCCAGCAGCCAAGCACTCAGGGGGCGCCTCACCGGGGAGCTGTTTTTT	CASSQALRGRLTGELFF
NA	few	TRBV5-5	TRBJ1-2	TGTGCCAGCAGCCCAGGGACGCCCAGGGCCTATGGCTACACCTTC	CASSPGTPRAYGYTF
NA	once	TRBV6-5	TRBJ2-5	TGTGCCAGCAGCCTCCTTCTGGACGGGCAGTACTTC	CASSLLLDGQYF
TRBD1	many	TRBV2	TRBJ2-7	TGTGCCAGCAGGGCCGGGACAGGGGGAGGCGAGCAGTACTTC	CASRAGTGGGEQYF
NA	few	TRBV29-1	TRBJ1-1	TGCAGCGTTGAAGGGGGTGGGGGGTACACTGAAGCTTTCTTT	CSVEGGGGYTEAFF
NA	many	TRBV10-3	TRBJ2-5	TGTGCCATCAGCCAGGGAAGAGAGACCCAGTACTTC	CAISQGRETQYF
NA	NA	TRBV5-1	TRBJ2-1	TGCGCCAGCAGCTTGGTTCCGGGTCCTAATGAGCAGTTCTTC	CASSLVPGPNEQFF
TRBD2	many	TRBV20-1	TRBJ2-3	TGCAGTGCTAGGACTAGCATTAGCACAGATACGCAGTATTTT	CSARTSISTDTQYF
TRBD2	NA	TRBV6-1	TRBJ2-1	TGTGCCAGCAGTGAGAGGCGGGAGGCCTCCTACAATGAGCAGTTCTTC	CASSERREASYNEQFF
TRBD2	few	TRBV9	TRBJ2-5	TGTGCCAGCAGCGTAGATATAGCGGGAGAGACCCAGTACTTC	CASSVDIAGETQYF
TRBD1	many	TRBV7-2	TRBJ2-1	TGTGCCAGCAGCATTGGTAGGACAGGGTTCTACAATGAGCAGTTCTTC	CASSIGRTGFYNEQFF
NA	many	TRBV7-7	TRBJ2-2	TGTGCTAGCAGCCCGGGACTCCTGAACACCGGGGAGCTGTTTTTT	CASSPGLLNTGELFF
TRBD1	many	TRBV7-2	TRBJ2-7	TGTGCCAGCAGCTTAGCGGGACAGGGCACCTACGAGCAGTACTTC	CASSLAGQGTYEQYF
NA	NA	TRBV29-1	TRBJ2-7	TGCAGCGTTGGAATTAGAGGCAGCTCCTACGAGCAGTACTTC	CSVGIRGSSYEQYF
TRBD1	many	TRBV7-8	TRBJ1-6	TGTGCCAGCAGCTCAAAGGGGGCTGGGAATTCACCCCTCCACTTT	CASSSKGAGNSPLHF
TRBD2	NA	TRBV5-4	TRBJ2-1	TGTGCCAGCAGCTTGGACCTAGCGGGAGGACTTAATGAGCAGTTCTTC	CASSLDLAGGLNEQFF
NA	many	TRBV10-3	TRBJ2-1	TGTGCCATCAGTGCGTTGGGCAGGGGGGGCAATGAGCAGTTCTTC	CAISALGRGGNEQFF
NA	NA	TRBV11-2	TRBJ2-5	TGTGCCAGCAGACAATTTCGGGGGGAGACCCAGTACTTC	CASRQFRGETQYF
TRBD2	NA	TRBV29-1	TRBJ2-5	TGCAGCGTACATAGCGGGGGGGGGACCCAGTACTTC	CSVHSGGGTQYF
TRBD1	many	TRBV7-2	TRBJ2-1	TGTGCCAGCAGCCTAAGACAGGGCTTATACAATGAGCAGTTCTTC	CASSLRQGLYNEQFF
TRBD2	many	TRBV20-1	TRBJ2-5	TGCAGTGCTACTTGGACCGGGACTAGCTATGAGACCCAGTACTTC	CSATWTGTSYETQYF
NA	NA	TRBV19	TRBJ2-5	TGTGCCAGTAGTATAGTTGTTGGGCAAGAGACCCAGTACTTC	CASSIVVGQETQYF
NA	NA	TRBV27	TRBJ1-2	TGTGCCATCAAGCCTGGCGAAAACTATGGCTACACCTTC	CAIKPGENYGYTF
NA	many	TRBV5-4	TRBJ1-3	TGTGCCAGCAGCTTCCCTCGTGGAAACACCATATATTTT	CASSFPRGNTIYF
NA	many	TRBV20-1	TRBJ2-3	TGCAGTGCTCGATCGGGGGCGACGGGCACAGATACGCAGTATTTT	CSARSGATGTDTQYF
NA	NA	TRBV7-2	TRBJ2-7	TGTGCCAGCAGCTTAGCGGGAGGTGATTACGAGCAGTGCTTC	CASSLAGGDYEQCF
NA	many	TRBV2	TRBJ2-7	TGTGCCAGCAGGTTGGGGTCCCTCGAGCAGTACTTC	CASRLGSLEQYF
NA	many	TRBV19	TRBJ2-3	TGTGCCAGTAGTGACATCAGGATCACAGATACGCAGTATTTT	CASSDIRITDTQYF
NA	NA	TRBV27	TRBJ2-1	TGTGCCAGCAGTTTAAGCGGCGGGAATGAGCAGTTCTTC	CASSLSGGNEQFF
NA	many	TRBV20-1	TRBJ1-5	TGCAGTGCTCCGCGGTTACAGGGTCAGCCCCAGCATTTT	CSAPRLQGQPQHF